This TCR beta chain was captured by sequencing in a study of cytomegalovirus exposure and HLA in healthy donors. General study findings and limits: Most sequenced TCRs were rare (though some public TCRs occurred in many donors). It was reported that the classifier diagnosed cytomegalovirus status with high specificity and sensitivity in both the original and validation cohorts. Researchers counted around 150 TCR beta chains as cytomegalovirus-associated.

A single count supports this clone. Its target is not known. The CDR3 runs 14 residues. The germline V gene has CDR1 MDHEN and CDR2 SYDVKM. J lost 5 bases, V lost 5 bases, and 8 bases had no gene match. Data came from immunoSEQ multiplex PCR; TCRdb stores just in-frame clones and leaves some out. The data contain more than 45,000 clones, nearly 90% of them singletons. This sequence was found in a woman between 18 and 29 years old in good health and CMV-seronegative. The chain has TRBV28 and TRBJ1-1, with 7 bases aligning to TRBD1. The sample was PBMCs. The CDR3: CASSRQGGRTEAFF. The CDR3 coding sequence is TGTGCCAGCAGTAGACAGGGAGGAAGAACTGAAGCTTTCTTT.